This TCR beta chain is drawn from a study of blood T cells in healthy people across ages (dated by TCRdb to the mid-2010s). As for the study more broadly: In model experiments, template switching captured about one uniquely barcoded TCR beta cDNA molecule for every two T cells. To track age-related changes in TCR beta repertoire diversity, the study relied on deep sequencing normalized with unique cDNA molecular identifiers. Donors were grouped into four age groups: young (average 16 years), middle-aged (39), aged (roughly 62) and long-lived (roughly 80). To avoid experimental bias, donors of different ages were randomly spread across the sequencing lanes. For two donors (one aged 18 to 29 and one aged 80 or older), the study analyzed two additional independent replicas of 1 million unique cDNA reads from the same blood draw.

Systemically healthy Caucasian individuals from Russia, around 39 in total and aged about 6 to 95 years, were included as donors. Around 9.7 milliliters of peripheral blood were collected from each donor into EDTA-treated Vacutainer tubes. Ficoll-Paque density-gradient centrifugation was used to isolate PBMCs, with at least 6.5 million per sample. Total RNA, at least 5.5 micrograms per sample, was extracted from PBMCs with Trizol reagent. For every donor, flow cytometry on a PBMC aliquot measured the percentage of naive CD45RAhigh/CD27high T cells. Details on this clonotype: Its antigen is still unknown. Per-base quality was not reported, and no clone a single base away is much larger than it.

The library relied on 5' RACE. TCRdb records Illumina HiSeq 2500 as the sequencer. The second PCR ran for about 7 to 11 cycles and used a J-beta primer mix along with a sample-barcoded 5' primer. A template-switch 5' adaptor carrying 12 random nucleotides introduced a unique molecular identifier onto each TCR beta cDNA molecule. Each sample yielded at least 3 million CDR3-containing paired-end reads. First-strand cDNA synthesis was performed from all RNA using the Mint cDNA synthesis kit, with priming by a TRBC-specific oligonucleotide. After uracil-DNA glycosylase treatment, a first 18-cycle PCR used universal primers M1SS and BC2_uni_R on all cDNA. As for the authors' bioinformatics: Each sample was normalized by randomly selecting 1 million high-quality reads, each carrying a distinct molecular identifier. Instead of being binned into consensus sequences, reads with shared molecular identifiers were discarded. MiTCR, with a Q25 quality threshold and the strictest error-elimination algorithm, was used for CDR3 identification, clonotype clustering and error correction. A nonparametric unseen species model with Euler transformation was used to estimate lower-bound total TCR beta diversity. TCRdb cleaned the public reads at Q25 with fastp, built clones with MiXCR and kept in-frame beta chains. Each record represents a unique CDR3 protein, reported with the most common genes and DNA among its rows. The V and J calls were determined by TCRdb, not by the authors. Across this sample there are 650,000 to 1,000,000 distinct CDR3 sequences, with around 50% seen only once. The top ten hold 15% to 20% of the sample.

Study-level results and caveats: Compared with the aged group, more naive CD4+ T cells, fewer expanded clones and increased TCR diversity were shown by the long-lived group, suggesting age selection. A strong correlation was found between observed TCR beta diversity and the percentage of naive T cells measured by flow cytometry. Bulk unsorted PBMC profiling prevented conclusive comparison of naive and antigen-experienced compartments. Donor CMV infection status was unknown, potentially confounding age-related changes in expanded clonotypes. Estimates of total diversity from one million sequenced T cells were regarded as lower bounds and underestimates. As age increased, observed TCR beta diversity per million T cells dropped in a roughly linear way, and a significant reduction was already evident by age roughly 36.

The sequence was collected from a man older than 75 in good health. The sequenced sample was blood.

The DNA reads as follows: TGTGCCAGCACCCGGACTAGCGGGGGTATCACAGATACGCAGTATTTT. Its protein is CASTRTSGGITDTQYF. Recombination connected TRBV2 to TRBJ2-3, and TRBD2 aligns with 13 junction nucleotides. The CDR3 sequence holds 16 residues, the cysteine and phenylalanine included. The sequence is cut down to CDR3 DNA, 48 bases in frame from base 1. According to the germline V gene, CDR1 reads SNHLY and CDR2 reads FYNNEI. Unmatched junction bases come to 6, with V trimmed by 7 bases and J by 2 bases.